These 10 T cell receptor beta chains share one sample of origin, sequenced in a study of T cell repertoires in aging, cancer and after chemotherapy. A mixed TRB-A/B primer pool amplified rearranged TRB by multiplex touch-down PCR. TCRdb reprocessed the multiplex PCR reads with MiXCR, giving one entry per CDR3 protein. Here the sample spans 4,000 to 5,000 distinct CDR3 sequences, approximately 24% being singletons. TCR beta rearrangements were amplified from peripheral blood genomic DNA. Material for sequencing was blood. The receptor source for this set is a human donor with a blood cancer.

The chain employs TRBV6-5 and TRBJ2-7; no reliable D call. The germline CDR1 and CDR2 sequences are MNHEY and SVGAGI. Between the trimmed V and J ends, which lost 7 bases and 4 bases, there was a span of 8 bases. The CDR3 length is 11 residues. CDR3 region: CASTSKYEQYF. The CDR3 DNA sequence: TGTGCCAGCACCTCAAAATACGAGCAGTACTTC.

This clonotype was seen a handful of times. V and J are TRBV6-4 and TRBJ2-1, with D hard to call. The CDR3 has 13 amino acids. The V and J ends lost 6 bases and 7 bases respectively, with 13 bases between them. Germline CDR1 is MRHNA and CDR2 is SNTAGT. The CDR3 DNA reads as TGTGCCAGCAGCGTGGACGATCTTAATGAGCAGTTCTTC. It encodes CASSVDDLNEQFF.

Within the sample, this clonotype is medium-sized. The J gene is TRBJ2-7, the V gene TRBV19; perhaps TRBD2 as D (5 bases). The CDR3 spans 13 residues. Per germline, CDR1 LNHDA and CDR2 SQIVND (reference sequence). Trimming shortened V by 5 bases and J by 3 bases, and 11 bases separated the two germline ends. The CDR3: CASSQGRGYEQYF. CDR3 bases: TGTGCCAGTAGTCAAGGCCGGGGCTACGAGCAGTACTTC.

This clonotype was detected a few times. This chain links TRBV11-3 with TRBJ2-1; D remains ambiguous. The germline V gene has CDR1 SGHNT and CDR2 YENEEA. The CDR3 covers 15 residues. The V and J ends lost 3 bases and 5 bases respectively, with 14 bases between them. The CDR3 bases are TGTGCCAGCAGCTTGCGGTCGAGCTTGGACAATGAGCAGTTCTTC. This sequence encodes CASSLRSSLDNEQFF.

The CDR3 here is CASSETRGQPQHF. DNA of the CDR3: TGTGCCAGCAGTGAGACCCGCGGGCAGCCCCAGCATTTT. V is TRBV6-1 and J is TRBJ1-5; D call uncertain. The CDR3 loop spans 13 amino acids. Trimming took 3 bases from V and 7 from J, leaving 10 bases between them. Per the germline V gene, CDR1 is MNHNS and CDR2 is SASEGT.

A few counts support this clonotype. The chain couples TRBV14 to TRBJ1-1; D is perhaps TRBD1 (6 bases). Germline CDR1 is SGHDN and CDR2 is FVKESK. V was trimmed by 2 bases and J by 2 bases, leaving 12 bases between them. CDR3 size: 15 residues. CDR3 residues: CASSQRQVANTEAFF. The CDR3 DNA sequence: TGTGCCAGCAGCCAACGACAGGTTGCTAACACTGAAGCTTTCTTT.

The CDR3 bases are TGTGCCAGCAGCTTGGGCCCACCCCGGGAGTTATGGGAGCAGTACTTC. Encoded protein: CASSLGPPRELWEQYF. This chain links TRBV5-6 with TRBJ2-7; D may be TRBD2 (6 bases). The ends were cut back, 0 bases at V and 7 bases at J, with 20 bases in the middle. The germline CDR1 and CDR2 sequences are SGHDT and YYEEEE. The CDR3 length is 16 residues.

This clonotype is termed large. CDR3 sequence reads: CASSNSPSYEQYF. DNA for the CDR3: TGTGCCAGCAGCAATTCTCCCTCCTACGAGCAGTACTTC. V gene TRBV13 combines with J gene TRBJ2-7; D is uncertain. Trimming took off 5 bases at V and 0 bases at J, with 8 bases between the two ends. The CDR3 extends over 13 amino acids. The germline gives CDR1 PRHDT, CDR2 FYEKMQ (reference sequence).

The V and J genes are TRBV5-1 and TRBJ2-5, with TRBD1 matching over 9 bases. V lost 2 bases, J lost 2 bases, and 7 bases stayed unmatched. The CDR3 runs 16 residues. CDR1 and CDR2 from the germline V gene are SGHRS and YFSETQ. The CDR3 nucleotides read TGCGCCAGCAGCTTATCCGGACAGGGGAGGCAAGAGACCCAGTACTTC. Translated: CASSLSGQGRQETQYF.

This clonotype was picked up a small number of times. The rearrangement joins TRBV6-1 to TRBJ2-1; 10 nucleotides agree with TRBD2. This CDR3 is 17 amino acids long. Germline CDR1 is MNHNS and CDR2 is SASEGT. V shed 5 bases, J shed 4 bases, and the junction held 11 bases outside the gene matches. CDR3 residues: CASSKSQRGGRYNEQFF. In nucleotides, the CDR3 is TGTGCCAGCAGTAAATCCCAGCGGGGGGGCAGGTACAATGAGCAGTTCTTC.